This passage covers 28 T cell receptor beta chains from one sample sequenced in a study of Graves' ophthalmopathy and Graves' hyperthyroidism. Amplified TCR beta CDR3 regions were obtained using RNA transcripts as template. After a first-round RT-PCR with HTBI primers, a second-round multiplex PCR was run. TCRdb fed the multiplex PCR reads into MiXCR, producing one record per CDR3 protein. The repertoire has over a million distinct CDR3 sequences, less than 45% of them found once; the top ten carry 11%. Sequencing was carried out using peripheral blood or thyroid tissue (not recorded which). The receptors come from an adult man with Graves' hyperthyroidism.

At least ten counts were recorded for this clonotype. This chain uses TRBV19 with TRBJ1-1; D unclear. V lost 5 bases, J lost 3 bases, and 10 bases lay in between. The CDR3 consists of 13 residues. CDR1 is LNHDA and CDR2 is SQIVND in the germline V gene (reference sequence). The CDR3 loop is CASSWTIDTEAFF. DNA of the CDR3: TGTGCCAGTAGTTGGACGATAGACACTGAAGCTTTCTTT.

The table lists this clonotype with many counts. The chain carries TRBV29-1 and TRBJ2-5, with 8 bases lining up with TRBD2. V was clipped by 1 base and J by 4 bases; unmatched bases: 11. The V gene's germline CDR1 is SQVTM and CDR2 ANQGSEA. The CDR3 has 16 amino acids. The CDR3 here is CSVEGGRSGSAETQYF. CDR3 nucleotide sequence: TGCAGCGTTGAAGGGGGCAGGAGCGGGAGTGCAGAGACCCAGTACTTC. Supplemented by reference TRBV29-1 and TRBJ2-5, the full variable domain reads SAVISQKPSRDICQRGTSLTIQCQVDSQVTMMFWYRQQPGQSLTLIATANQGSEATYESGFVIDKFPISRPNLTFSTLTVSNMSPEDSSIYLCSVEGGRSGSAETQYFGPGTRLLVL.

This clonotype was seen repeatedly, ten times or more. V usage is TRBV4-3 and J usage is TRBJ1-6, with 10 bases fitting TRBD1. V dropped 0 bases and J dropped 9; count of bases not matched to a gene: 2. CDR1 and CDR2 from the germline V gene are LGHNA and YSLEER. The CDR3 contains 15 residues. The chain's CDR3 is CASSQDGDRGSPLHF. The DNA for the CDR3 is TGCGCCAGCAGCCAAGATGGGGACAGGGGTTCACCCCTCCACTTT.

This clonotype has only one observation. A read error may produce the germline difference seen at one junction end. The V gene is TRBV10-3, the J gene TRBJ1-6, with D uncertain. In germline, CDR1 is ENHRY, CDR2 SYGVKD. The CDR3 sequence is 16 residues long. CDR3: CASSPSDHGGNSPLHF. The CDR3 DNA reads TGTGCCAGCAGTCCCTCTGACCATGGAGGCAATTCACCCCTCCACTTT.

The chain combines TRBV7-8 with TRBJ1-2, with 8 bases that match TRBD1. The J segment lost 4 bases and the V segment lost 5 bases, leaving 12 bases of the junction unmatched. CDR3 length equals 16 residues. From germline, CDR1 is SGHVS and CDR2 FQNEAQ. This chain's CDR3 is CASSQDRQGQSYGYTF. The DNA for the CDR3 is TGTGCCAGCAGCCAGGACCGACAGGGGCAGAGCTATGGCTACACCTTC.

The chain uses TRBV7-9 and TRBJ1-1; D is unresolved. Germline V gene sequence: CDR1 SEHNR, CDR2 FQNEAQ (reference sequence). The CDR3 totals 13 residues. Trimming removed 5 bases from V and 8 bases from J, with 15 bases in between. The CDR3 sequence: CASSIPTHNEAFF. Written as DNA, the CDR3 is TGTGCCAGCAGCATCCCCACTCACAACGAAGCTTTCTTT.

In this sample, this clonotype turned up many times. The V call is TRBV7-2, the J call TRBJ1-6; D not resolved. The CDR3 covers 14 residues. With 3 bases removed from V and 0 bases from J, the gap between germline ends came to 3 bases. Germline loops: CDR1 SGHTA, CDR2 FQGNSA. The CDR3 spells CASSLGSYNSPLHF. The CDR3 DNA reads TGTGCCAGCAGCTTGGGCTCCTATAATTCACCCCTCCACTTT.

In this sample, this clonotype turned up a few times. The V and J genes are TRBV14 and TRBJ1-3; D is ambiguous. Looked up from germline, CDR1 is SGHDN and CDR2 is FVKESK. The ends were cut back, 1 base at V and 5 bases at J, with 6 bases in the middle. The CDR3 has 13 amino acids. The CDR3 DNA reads TGTGCCAGCAGCCAAGTATTTAGAAACACCATATATTTT. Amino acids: CASSQVFRNTIYF. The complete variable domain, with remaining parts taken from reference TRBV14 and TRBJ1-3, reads EAGVTQFPSHSVIEKGQTVTLRCDPISGHDNLYWYRRVMGKEIKFLLHFVKESKQDESGMPNNRFLAERTGGTYSTLKVQPAELEDSGVYFCASSQVFRNTIYFGEGSWLTVV.

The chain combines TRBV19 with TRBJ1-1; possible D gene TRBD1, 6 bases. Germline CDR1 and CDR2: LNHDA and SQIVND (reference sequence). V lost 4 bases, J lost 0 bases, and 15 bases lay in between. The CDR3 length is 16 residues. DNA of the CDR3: TGTGCCAGTAGTACCCAAGACAGGCCGATGAACACTGAAGCTTTCTTT. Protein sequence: CASSTQDRPMNTEAFF. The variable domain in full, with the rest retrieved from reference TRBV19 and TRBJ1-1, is DGGITQSPKYLFRKEGQNVTLSCEQNLNHDAMYWYRQDPGQGLRLIYYSQIVNDFQKGDIAEGYSVSREKKESFPLTVTSAQKNPTAFYLCASSTQDRPMNTEAFFGQGTRLTVV.

The CDR3 region has the DNA TGTGCCAGCAGTTACTACCCAGGGAGCCCCTACGAGCAGTACTTC. This codes for CASSYYPGSPYEQYF. This sequence joins TRBV6-6 and TRBJ2-7, with D perhaps assigned TRBD1 or TRBD2 (5 bases each). CDR1 and CDR2 (germline): MNHNY, SVGAGI (reference sequence). The V gene lost 1 base and the J gene lost 2 bases, with 12 bases spanning the gap. The CDR3 has 15 amino acids.

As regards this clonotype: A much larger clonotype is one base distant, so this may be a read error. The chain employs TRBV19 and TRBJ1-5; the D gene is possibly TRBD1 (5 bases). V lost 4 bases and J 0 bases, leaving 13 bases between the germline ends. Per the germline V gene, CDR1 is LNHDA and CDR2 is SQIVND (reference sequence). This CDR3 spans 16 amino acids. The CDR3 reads CASSRVDSPSNQPQHF. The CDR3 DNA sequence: TGTGCCAGTAGTAGGGTCGACAGCCCTAGCAATCAGCCCCAGCATTTT.

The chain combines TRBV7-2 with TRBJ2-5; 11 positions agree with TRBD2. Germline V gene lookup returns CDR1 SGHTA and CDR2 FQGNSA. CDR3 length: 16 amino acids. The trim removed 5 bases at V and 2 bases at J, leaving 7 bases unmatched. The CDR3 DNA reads TGTGCCAGCAGCGCCGAAAGACTAGCGGGGCAAGAGACCCAGTACTTC. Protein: CASSAERLAGQETQYF.

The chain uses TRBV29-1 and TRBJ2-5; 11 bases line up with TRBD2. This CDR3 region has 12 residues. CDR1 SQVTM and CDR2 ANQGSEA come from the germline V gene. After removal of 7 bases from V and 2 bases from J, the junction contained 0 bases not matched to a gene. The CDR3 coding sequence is TGCAGCGGACTAGCGGGACAAGAGACCCAGTACTTC. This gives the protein CSGLAGQETQYF.

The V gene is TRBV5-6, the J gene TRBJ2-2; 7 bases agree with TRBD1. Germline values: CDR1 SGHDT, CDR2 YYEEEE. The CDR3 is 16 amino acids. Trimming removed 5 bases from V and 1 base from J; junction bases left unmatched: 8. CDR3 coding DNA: TGTGCCAGCAGTAACACGACAGGGTGGAACACCGGGGAGCTGTTTTTT. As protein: CASSNTTGWNTGELFF.

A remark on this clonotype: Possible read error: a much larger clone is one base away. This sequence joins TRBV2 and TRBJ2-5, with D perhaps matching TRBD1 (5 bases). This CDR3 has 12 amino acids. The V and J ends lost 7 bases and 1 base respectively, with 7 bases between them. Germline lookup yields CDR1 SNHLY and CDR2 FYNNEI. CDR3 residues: CASNRLQETQYF. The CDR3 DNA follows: TGTGCCAGCAACAGGCTCCAAGAGACCCAGTACTTC.

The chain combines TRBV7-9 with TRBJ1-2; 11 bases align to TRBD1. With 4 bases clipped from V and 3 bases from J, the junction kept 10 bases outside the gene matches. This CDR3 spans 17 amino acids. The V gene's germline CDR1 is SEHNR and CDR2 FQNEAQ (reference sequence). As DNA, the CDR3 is TGTGCCAGCAGCTCTCCGGACAGGGGGCGAATTGACTATGGCTACACCTTC. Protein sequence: CASSSPDRGRIDYGYTF.

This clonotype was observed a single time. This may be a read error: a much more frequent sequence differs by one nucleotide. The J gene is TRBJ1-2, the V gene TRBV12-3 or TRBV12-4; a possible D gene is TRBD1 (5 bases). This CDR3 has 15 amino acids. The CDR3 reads CASSLARGLGYGCTF. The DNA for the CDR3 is TGTGCCAGCAGTTTGGCGAGGGGCCTAGGCTATGGCTGCACCTTC.

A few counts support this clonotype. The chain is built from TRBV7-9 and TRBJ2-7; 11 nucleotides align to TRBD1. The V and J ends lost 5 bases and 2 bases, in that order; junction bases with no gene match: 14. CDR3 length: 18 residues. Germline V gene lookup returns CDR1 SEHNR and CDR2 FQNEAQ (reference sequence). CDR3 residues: CASSVLFQGQGETYEQYF. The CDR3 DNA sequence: TGTGCCAGCAGCGTCTTATTTCAGGGACAGGGGGAAACCTACGAGCAGTACTTC.

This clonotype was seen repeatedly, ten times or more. CDR3 sequence: CAWRQGYGYTF. The CDR3, as DNA: TGTGCCTGGCGGCAGGGATATGGCTACACCTTC. V and J are TRBV30 and TRBJ1-2, with D perhaps TRBD1 (5 bases). The ends were cut back, 5 bases at V and 5 bases at J, with 9 bases in the middle. Germline V gene data show CDR1 as GTSNPN and CDR2 as SVGIG (reference sequence). The CDR3 consists of 11 residues. Looking up the rest from reference TRBV30 and TRBJ1-2 gives the full variable domain: SQTIHQWPATLVQPVGSPLSLECTVEGTSNPNLYWYRQAAGRGLQLLFYSVGIGQISSEVPQNLSASRPQDRQFILSSKKLLLSDSGFYLCAWRQGYGYTFGSGTRLTVV.

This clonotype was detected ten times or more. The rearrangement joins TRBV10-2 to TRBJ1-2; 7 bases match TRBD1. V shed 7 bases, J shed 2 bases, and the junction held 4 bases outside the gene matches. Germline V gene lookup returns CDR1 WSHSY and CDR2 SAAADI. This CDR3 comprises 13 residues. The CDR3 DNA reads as TGCGCCAGCAAAGGGACAGAGAACTATGGCTACACCTTC. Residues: CASKGTENYGYTF.

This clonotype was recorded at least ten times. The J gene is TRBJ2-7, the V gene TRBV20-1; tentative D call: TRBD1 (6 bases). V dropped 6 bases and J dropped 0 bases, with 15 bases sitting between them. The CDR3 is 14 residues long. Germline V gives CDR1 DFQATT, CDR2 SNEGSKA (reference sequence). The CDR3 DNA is TGCAGTGCCCAAGCTAGGGGGAGCTCCTACGAGCAGTACTTC. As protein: CSAQARGSSYEQYF.

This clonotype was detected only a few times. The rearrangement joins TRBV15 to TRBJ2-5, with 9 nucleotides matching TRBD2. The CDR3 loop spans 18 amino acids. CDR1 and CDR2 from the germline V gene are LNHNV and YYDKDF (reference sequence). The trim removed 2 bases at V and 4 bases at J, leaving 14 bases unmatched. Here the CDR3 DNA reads TGTGCCACCAGCAGAACGTCGGCTAGCGGGATTTCCGGAGAGACCCAGTACTTC. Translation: CATSRTSASGISGETQYF.

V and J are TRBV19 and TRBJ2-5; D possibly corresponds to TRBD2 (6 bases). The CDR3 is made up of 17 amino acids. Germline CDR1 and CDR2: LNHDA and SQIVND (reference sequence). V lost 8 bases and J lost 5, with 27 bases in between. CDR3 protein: CASAPVGVAAPVETQYF. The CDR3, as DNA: TGTGCCAGTGCGCCCGTGGGAGTAGCGGCCCCCGTGGAGACCCAGTACTTC.

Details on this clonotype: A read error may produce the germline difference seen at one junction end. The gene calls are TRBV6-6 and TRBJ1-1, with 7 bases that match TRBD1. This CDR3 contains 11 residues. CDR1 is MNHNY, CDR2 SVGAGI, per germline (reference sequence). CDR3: CASSFTGVASF. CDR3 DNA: TGTGCCAGCAGTTTCACAGGGGTAGCTTCCTTT.

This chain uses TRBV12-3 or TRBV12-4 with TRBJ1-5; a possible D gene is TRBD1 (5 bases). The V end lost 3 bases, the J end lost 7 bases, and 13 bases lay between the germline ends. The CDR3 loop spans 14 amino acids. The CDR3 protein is CASSLGVAGQPQHF. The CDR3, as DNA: TGTGCCAGCAGTTTGGGGGTCGCGGGCCAGCCCCAGCATTTT.

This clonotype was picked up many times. CDR3 bases: TGTGCCAGCAGTGAACCAGGGTTTGGGTCCTACGAGCAGTACTTC. Translation: CASSEPGFGSYEQYF. The rearrangement joins TRBV25-1 to TRBJ2-7, with D perhaps matching TRBD1 (5 bases). V was clipped by 2 bases and J by 1 base, with 12 bases between them. CDR3 size: 15 residues. Germline V gives CDR1 MGHDK, CDR2 SYGVNS.

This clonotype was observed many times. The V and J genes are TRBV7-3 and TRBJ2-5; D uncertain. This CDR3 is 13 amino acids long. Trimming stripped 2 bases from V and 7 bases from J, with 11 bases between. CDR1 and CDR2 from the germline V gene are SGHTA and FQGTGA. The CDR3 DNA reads TGTGCCAGCAGCTTACTAGGGTCGGGGACCCAGTACTTC. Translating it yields CASSLLGSGTQYF.

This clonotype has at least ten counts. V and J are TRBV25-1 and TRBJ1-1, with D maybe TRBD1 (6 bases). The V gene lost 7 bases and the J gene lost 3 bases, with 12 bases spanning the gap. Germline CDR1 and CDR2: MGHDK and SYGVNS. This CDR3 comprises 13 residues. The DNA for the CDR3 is TGTGCCAGCATTAACTCAGGGGACACTGAAGCTTTCTTT. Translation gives CASINSGDTEAFF. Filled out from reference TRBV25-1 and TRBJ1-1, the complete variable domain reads EADIYQTPRYLVIGTGKKITLECSQTMGHDKMYWYQQDPGMELHLIHYSYGVNSTEKGDLSSESTVSRIRTEHFPLTLESARPSHTSQYLCASINSGDTEAFFGQGTRLTVV.